Below, one T cell receptor (beta chain) is given with its context. The data were obtained in a study of OX40 agonist ivuxolimab in advanced cancers. The repertoire was sequenced with immunoSEQ multiplex PCR; TCRdb's copy has only in-frame clones and lacks some. The sample has around 100,000 clones, 90% to 96% seen once. Trimming took off 4 bases at V and 0 bases at J, with 11 bases between the two ends. The CDR3 has 15 amino acids. Germline V gene sequence: CDR1 ENHRY, CDR2 SYGVKD. This specimen consisted of CD4+ or CD8+ T cells sorted from blood, obtained in a trial of the OX40 agonist ivuxolimab. The chain couples TRBV10-3 to TRBJ2-3; TRBD1 might be the D (7 bases). The TCR comes from an adult with an advanced solid tumor such as melanoma, head and neck, liver or kidney cancer. CDR3 sequence (DNA): TGTGCCATCAGTGGTTCAGGGGGGAGCACAGATACGCAGTATTTT. Protein: CAISGSGGSTDTQYF.